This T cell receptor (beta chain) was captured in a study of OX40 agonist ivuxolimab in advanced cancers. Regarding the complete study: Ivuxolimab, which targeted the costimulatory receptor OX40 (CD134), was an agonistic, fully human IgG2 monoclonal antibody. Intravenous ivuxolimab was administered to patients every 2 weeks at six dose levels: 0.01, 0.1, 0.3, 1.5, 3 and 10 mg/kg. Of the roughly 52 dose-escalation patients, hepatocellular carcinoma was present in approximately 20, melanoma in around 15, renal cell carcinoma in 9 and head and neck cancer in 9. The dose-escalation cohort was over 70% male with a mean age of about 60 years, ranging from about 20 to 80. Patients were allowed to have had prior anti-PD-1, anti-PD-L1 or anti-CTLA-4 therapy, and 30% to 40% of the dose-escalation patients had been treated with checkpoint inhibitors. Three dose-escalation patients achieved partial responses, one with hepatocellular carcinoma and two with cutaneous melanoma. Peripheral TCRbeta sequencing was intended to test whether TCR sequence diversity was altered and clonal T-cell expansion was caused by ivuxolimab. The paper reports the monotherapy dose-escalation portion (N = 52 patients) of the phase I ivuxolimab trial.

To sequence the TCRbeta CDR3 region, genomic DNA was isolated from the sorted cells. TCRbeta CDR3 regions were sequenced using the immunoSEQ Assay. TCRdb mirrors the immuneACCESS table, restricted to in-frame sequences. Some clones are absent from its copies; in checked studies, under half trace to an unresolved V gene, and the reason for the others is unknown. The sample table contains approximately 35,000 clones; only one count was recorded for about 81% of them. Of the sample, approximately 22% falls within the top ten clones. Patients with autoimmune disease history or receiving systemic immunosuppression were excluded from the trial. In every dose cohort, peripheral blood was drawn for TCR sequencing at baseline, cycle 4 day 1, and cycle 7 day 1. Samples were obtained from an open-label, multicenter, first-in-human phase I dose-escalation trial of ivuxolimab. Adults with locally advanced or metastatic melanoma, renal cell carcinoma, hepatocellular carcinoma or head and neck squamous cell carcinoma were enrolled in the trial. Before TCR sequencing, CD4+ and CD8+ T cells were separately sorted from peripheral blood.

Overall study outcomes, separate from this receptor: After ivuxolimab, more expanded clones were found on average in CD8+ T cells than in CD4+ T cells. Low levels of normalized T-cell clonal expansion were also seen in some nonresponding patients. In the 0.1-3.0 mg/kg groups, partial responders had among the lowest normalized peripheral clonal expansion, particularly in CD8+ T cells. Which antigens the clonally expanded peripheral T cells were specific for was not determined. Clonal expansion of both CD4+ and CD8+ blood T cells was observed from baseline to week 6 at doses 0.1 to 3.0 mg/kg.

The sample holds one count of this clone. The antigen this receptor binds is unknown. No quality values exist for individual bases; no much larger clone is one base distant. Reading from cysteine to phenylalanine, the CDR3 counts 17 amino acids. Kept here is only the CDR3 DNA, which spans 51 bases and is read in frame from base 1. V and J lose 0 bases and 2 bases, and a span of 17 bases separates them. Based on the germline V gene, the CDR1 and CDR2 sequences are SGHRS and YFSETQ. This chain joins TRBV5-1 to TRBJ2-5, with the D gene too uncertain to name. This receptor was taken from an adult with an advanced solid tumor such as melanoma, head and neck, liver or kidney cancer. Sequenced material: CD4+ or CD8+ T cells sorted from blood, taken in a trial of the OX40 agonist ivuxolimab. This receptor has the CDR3 CASSLGGRLGSQETQYF. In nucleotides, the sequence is TGCGCCAGCAGCTTGGGCGGCAGATTAGGGTCACAAGAGACCCAGTACTTC. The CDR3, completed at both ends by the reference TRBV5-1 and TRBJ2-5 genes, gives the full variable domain KAGVTQTPRYLIKTRGQQVTLSCSPISGHRSVSWYQQTPGQGLQFLFEYFSETQRNKGNFPGRFSGRQFSNSRSEMNVSTLELGDSALYLCASSLGGRLGSQETQYFGPGTRLLVL.